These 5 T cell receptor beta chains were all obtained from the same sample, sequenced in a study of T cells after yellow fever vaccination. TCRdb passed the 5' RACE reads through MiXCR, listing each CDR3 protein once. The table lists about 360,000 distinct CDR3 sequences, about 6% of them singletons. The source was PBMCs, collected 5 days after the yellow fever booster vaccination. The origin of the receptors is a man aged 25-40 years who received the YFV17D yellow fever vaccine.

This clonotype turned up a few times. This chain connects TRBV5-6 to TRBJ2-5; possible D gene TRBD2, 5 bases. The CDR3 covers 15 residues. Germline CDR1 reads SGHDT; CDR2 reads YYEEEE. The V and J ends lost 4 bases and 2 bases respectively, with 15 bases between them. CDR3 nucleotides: TGTGCCAGCAGCCCCCTCGGACTGGGGCAAGAGACCCAGTACTTC. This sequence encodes CASSPLGLGQETQYF.

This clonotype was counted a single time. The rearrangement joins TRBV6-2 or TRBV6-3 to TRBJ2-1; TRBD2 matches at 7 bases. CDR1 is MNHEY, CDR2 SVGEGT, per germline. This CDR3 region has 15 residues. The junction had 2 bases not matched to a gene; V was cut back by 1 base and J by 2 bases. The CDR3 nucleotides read TGTGCCAGCAGTTACTACGGACTAGCCTACAATGAGCAGTTCTTC. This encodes CASSYYGLAYNEQFF.

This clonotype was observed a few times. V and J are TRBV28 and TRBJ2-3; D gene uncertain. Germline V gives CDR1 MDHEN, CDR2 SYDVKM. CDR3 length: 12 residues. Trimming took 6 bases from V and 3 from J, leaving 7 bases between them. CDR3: CASSGWTDTQYF. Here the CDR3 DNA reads TGTGCCAGCAGCGGGTGGACAGATACGCAGTATTTT.

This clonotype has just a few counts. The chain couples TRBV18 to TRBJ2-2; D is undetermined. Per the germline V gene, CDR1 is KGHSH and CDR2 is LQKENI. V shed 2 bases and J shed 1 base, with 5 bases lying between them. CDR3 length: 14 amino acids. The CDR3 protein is CASSPSVNTGELFF. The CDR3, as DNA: TGTGCCAGCTCACCATCCGTGAACACCGGGGAGCTGTTTTTT.

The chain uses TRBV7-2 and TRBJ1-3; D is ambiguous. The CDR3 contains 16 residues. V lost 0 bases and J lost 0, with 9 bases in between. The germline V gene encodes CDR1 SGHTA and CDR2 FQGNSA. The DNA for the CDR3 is TGTGCCAGCAGCTTAGCAACAGTGAACTCTGGAAACACCATATATTTT. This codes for CASSLATVNSGNTIYF.